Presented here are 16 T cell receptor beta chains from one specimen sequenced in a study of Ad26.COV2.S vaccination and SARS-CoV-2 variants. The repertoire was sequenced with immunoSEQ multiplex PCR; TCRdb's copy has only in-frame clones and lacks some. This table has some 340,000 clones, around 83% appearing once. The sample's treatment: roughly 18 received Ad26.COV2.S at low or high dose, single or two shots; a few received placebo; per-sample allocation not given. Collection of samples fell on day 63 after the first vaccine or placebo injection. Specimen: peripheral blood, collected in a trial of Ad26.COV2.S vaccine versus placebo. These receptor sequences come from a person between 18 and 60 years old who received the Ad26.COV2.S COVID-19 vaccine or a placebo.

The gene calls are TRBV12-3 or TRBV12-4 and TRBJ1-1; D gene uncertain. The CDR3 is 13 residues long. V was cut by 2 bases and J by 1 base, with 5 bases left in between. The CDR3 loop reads CASSLSENTEAFF. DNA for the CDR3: TGTGCCAGCAGTTTATCCGAGAACACTGAAGCTTTCTTT.

The CDR3 nucleotides are TGCGCCAGCAGCAAAGGGACAGGCTACAATCAGCCCCAGCATTTT. Its protein product is CASSKGTGYNQPQHF. V and J are TRBV5-1 and TRBJ1-5; the match to TRBD1 covers 8 bases. This CDR3 contains 15 residues. Trimming at V came to 4 bases and at J to 3 bases, leaving 6 bases not matched to a gene. Germline CDR1 and CDR2: SGHRS and YFSETQ.

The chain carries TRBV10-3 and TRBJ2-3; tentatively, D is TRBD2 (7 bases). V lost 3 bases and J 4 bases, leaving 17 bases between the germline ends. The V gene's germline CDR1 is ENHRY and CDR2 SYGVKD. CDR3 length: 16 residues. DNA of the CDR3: TGTGCCATCAGTGACGCTGGAGTGGGGGGGCCAGATACGCAGTATTTT. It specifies CAISDAGVGGPDTQYF.

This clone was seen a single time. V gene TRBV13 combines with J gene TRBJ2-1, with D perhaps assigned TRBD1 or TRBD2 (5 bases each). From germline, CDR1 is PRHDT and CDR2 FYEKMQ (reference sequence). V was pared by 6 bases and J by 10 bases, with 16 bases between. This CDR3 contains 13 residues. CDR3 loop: CASRLTGEGEQFF. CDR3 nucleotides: TGTGCCAGCAGGCTAACAGGCGAGGGGGAGCAGTTCTTC.

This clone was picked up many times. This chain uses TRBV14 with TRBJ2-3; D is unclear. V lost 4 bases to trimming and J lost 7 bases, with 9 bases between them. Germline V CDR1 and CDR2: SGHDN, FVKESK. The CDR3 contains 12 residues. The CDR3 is CASSPDPYTQYF. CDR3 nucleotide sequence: TGTGCCAGCAGCCCTGATCCCTATACGCAGTATTTT.

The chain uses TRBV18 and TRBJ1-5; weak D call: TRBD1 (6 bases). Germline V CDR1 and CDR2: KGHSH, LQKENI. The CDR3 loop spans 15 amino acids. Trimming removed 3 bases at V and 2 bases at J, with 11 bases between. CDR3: CASSPQGMGNQPQHF. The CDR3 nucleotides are TGTGCCAGCTCACCTCAGGGGATGGGCAATCAGCCCCAGCATTTT.

CDR3 sequence (DNA): TGCGCCAGCAGCCCCGGGCAGGGTGGACCTGGGGAGCAGTACTTC. Protein sequence: CASSPGQGGPGEQYF. This rearrangement joins TRBV4-1 to TRBJ2-7, with a tentative D call TRBD1 (5 bases). The CDR3 contains 15 residues. The germline V and J ends were trimmed by 4 bases and 7 bases, with 20 bases remaining between them. The germline V gene encodes CDR1 MGHRA and CDR2 YSYEKL.

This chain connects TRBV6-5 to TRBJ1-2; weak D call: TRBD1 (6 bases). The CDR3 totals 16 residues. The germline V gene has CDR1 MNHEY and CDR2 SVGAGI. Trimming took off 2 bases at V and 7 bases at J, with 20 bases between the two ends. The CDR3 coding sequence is TGTGCCAGCAGTTACACCTACACTAGGGGGGGCGGTGGCTACACCTTC. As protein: CASSYTYTRGGGGYTF.

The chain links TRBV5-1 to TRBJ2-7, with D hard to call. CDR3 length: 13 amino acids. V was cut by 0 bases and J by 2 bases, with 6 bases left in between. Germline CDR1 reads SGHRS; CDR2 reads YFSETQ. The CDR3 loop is CASSLERTYEQYF. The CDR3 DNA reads TGCGCCAGCAGCTTGGAAAGAACCTACGAGCAGTACTTC.

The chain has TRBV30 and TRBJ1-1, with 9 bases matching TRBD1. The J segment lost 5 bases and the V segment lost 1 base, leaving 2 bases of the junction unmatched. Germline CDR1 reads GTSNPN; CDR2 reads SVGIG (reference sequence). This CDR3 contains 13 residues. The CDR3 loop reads CAWSADRGTEAFF. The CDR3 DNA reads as TGTGCCTGGAGTGCCGACAGGGGGACTGAAGCTTTCTTT.

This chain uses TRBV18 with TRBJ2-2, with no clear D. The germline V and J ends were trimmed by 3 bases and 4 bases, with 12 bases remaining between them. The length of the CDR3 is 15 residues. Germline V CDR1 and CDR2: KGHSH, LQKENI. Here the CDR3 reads CASSPSRSSTGELFF. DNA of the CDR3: TGTGCCAGCTCACCGTCTAGGAGTAGCACCGGGGAGCTGTTTTTT.

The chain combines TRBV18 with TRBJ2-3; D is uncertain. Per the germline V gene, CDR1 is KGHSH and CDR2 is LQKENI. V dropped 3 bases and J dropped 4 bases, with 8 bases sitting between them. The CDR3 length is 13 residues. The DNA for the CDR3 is TGTGCCAGCTCACCGACCATACCAGATACGCAGTATTTT. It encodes CASSPTIPDTQYF.

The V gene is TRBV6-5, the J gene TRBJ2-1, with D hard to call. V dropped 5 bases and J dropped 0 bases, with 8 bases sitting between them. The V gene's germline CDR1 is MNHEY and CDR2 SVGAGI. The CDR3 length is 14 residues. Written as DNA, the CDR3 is TGTGCCAGCAGTCCTCCCGGCTCCTACAATGAGCAGTTCTTC. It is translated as CASSPPGSYNEQFF.

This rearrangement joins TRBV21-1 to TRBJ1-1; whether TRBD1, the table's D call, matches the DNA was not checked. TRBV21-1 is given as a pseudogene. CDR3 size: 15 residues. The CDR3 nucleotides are TGTGCCAGCAAAGGGACAGGGGGCGCGAACACTGAAGCTTTCTTT. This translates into CASKGTGGANTEAFF.

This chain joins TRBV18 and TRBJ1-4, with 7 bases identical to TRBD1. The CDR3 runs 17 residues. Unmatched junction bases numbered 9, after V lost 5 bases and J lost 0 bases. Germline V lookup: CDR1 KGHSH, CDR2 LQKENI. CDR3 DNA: TGTGCCAGCTCAGTAAGACAGGGAGCTGCAACTAATGAAAAACTGTTTTTT. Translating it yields CASSVRQGAATNEKLFF. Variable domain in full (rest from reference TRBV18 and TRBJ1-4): NAGVMQNPRHLVRRRGQEARLRCSPMKGHSHVYWYRQLPEEGLKFMVYLQKENIIDESGMPKERFSAEFPKEGPSILRIQQVVRGDSAAYFCASSVRQGAATNEKLFFGSGTQLSVL.

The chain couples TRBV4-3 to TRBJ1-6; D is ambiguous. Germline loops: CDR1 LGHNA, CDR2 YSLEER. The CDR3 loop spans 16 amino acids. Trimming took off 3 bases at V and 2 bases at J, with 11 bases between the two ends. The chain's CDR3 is CASSHKGRTYNSPLHF. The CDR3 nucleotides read TGCGCCAGCAGCCACAAGGGTAGGACCTATAATTCACCCCTCCACTTT.